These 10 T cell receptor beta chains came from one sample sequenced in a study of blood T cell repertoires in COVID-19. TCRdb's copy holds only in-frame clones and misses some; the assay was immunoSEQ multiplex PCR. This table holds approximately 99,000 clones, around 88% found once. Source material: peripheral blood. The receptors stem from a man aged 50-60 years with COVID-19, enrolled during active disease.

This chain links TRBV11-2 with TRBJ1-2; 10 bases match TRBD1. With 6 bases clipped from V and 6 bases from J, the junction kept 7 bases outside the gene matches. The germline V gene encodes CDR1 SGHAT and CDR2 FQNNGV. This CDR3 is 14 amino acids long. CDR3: CASSYDRGRDGYTF. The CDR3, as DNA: TGTGCCAGCAGTTATGACAGGGGGCGGGATGGCTACACCTTC.

Written as DNA, the CDR3 is TGTGCCACGAAGCGGTCAAGCTCCTACAATGAGCAGTTCTTC. Protein: CATKRSSSYNEQFF. The chain couples TRBV19 to TRBJ2-1; TRBD2 might be the D (5 bases). This CDR3 has 14 amino acids. V gave up 10 bases and J gave up 0 bases, with 13 bases separating them. Germline CDR1 and CDR2: LNHDA and SQIVND (reference sequence).

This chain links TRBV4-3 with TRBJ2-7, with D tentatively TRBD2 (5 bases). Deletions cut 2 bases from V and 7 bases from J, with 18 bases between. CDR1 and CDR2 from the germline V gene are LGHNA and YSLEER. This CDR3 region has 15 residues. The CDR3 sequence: CASSQSSSLVGEQYF. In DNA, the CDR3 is TGCGCCAGCAGCCAATCTAGCTCCCTAGTGGGGGAGCAGTACTTC.

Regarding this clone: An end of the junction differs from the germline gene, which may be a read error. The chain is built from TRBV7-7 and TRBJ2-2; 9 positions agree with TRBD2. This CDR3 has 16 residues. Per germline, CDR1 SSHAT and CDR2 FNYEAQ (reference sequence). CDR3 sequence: CASSSVAGANTGELFF. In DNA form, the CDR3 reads TGTGCTAGCAGCTCTGTAGCGGGGGCCAACACCGGGGAGCTGTTTTTT.

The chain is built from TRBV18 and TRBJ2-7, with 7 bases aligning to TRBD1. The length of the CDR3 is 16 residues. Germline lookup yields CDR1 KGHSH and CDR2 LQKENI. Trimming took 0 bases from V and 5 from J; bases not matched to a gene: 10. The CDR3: CASSPPLRTGGNEQYF. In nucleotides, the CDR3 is TGTGCCAGCTCACCACCTTTAAGGACAGGCGGCAACGAGCAGTACTTC.

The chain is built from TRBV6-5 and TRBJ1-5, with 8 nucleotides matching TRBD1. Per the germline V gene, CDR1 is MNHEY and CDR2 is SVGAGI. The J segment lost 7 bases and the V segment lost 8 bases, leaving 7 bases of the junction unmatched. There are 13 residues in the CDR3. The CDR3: CASHQGASQPQHF. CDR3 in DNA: TGTGCCAGCCATCAGGGGGCATCGCAGCCCCAGCATTTT.

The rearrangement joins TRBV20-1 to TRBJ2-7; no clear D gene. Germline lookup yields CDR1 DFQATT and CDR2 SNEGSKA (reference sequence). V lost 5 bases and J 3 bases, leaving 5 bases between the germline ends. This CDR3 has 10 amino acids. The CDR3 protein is CSAGHYEQYF. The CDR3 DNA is TGCAGTGCTGGCCACTACGAGCAGTACTTC.

In DNA, the CDR3 is TGTGCCACCAGCAGAGATAGAAAACCCGCTTTCGGGCAGTACTTC. The encoded protein is CATSRDRKPAFGQYF. The chain is built from TRBV15 and TRBJ2-7; no clear D. Trimming took off 0 bases at V and 9 bases at J, with 18 bases between the two ends. The CDR3 spans 15 residues. Germline assignment: CDR1 LNHNV and CDR2 YYDKDF (reference sequence).

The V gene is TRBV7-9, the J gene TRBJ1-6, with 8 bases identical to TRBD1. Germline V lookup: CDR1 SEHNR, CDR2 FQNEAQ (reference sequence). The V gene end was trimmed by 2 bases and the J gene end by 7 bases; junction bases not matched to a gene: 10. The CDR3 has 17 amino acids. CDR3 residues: CASSLSTGQGANSPLHF. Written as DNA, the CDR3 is TGTGCCAGCAGCTTAAGTACTGGACAGGGTGCAAATTCACCCCTCCACTTT.

The CDR3 DNA is TGCGCCAGCAGCCCCGAGGACAGGGGGTTCCTTAATGAAAAACTGTTTTTT. This gives the protein CASSPEDRGFLNEKLFF. This chain joins TRBV4-1 and TRBJ1-4, with 10 bases matching TRBD1. The germline V gene encodes CDR1 MGHRA and CDR2 YSYEKL. The CDR3 spans 17 residues. V was pared by 4 bases and J by 4 bases, with 9 bases of the junction left unmatched.